The 30 T cell receptor beta chains listed next were all sequenced from one sample in a study of CD8+CD57+ T cells in acquired aplastic anemia. The use of genomic DNA as template underpinned the TCR beta VDJ and CDR3 profiling. TCRdb fed the reads into MiXCR, producing one record per CDR3 protein. The sample includes roughly 150,000 distinct CDR3 sequences, about half of them seen just once. In patients chosen for sequencing, flow cytometry had shown CD8+CD57+ cell expansion. The source material was sorted CD4+, CD8+, or CD8+CD57+ T cells (not recorded which) from PBMCs. These receptor sequences come from a human donor with aplastic anemia.

This clonotype was seen repeatedly, ten times or more. This chain joins TRBV6-5 and TRBJ2-7; D remains ambiguous. The germline V gene has CDR1 MNHEY and CDR2 SVGAGI. The length of the CDR3 is 12 residues. V was clipped by 7 bases and J by 7 bases, with 14 bases between them. CDR3 DNA: TGTGCCAGCAATGCATGGGGTGGGGAGCAGTACTTC. This sequence encodes CASNAWGGEQYF.

On this clonotype itself: A read error is possible here, since a much larger clone lies one base away. The rearrangement uses TRBV25-1 and TRBJ2-3; 7 positions match TRBD1. The germline CDR1 and CDR2 sequences are MGHDK and SYGVNS. The CDR3 covers 14 residues. The CDR3 loop reads CASSLRDSTNTQYF. The CDR3 DNA is TGTGCCAGCAGCCTCCGGGACAGCACAAATACGCAGTATTTT. Full variable domain (rest looked up from reference TRBV25-1 and TRBJ2-3): EADIYQTPRYLVIGTGKKITLECSQTMGHDKMYWYQQDPGMELHLIHYSYGVNSTEKGDLSSESTVSRIRTEHFPLTLESARPSHTSQYLCASSLRDSTNTQYFGPGTRLTVL.

In its sample, this clonotype was seen many times. The CDR3 bases are TGTGCCAGCAGCTCAGGGACGACCGGAAACACCATATATTTT. It yields the protein CASSSGTTGNTIYF. The chain recombines TRBV7-6 with TRBJ1-3; possibly TRBD1 for D (5 bases). The CDR3 has 14 amino acids. Trimming pared 4 bases from V and 4 bases from J, leaving 11 bases between. From germline, CDR1 is SGHVS and CDR2 FNYEAQ.

In this sample, this clonotype turned up a few times. The CDR3 DNA reads TGTGCCAGCAGTCCCCTTGCGGGGACCAGTGAAGCTTTCTTT. Amino acid sequence: CASSPLAGTSEAFF. The chain couples TRBV6-1 to TRBJ1-1; perhaps TRBD1 as D (5 bases). Germline V gene data show CDR1 as MNHNS and CDR2 as SASEGT. The CDR3 totals 14 residues. Trimming shortened V by 5 bases and J by 7 bases, and 17 bases separated the two germline ends.

Ten or more counts support this clonotype. V gene TRBV5-1 combines with J gene TRBJ2-1; no firm D call. CDR1 is SGHRS and CDR2 is YFSETQ in the germline V gene. This CDR3 comprises 16 residues. The V end lost 4 bases, the J end lost 0 bases, and 14 bases lay between the germline ends. The CDR3 sequence is CASSPRAASSYNEQFF. CDR3 DNA sequence: TGCGCCAGCAGCCCACGGGCAGCGAGCTCCTACAATGAGCAGTTCTTC.

This clonotype was counted at least ten times. This chain links TRBV7-2 with TRBJ1-1, with D tentatively TRBD1 (6 bases). Trimming pared 5 bases from V and 1 base from J, leaving 8 bases between. CDR1 and CDR2 from the germline V gene are SGHTA and FQGNSA. The CDR3 runs to 13 residues. CDR3 nucleotides: TGTGCCAGCAGCGAGACAGGGAACACTGAAGCTTTCTTT. Its protein product is CASSETGNTEAFF.

This clonotype was seen just once. V gene TRBV29-1 combines with J gene TRBJ2-7, with TRBD1 as a possible D gene (5 bases). The CDR3 sequence is 11 residues long. Germline CDR1 is SQVTM and CDR2 is ANQGSEA. V was clipped by 6 bases and J by 3 bases, with 9 bases between them. The CDR3 protein is CSVIDSYEQYF. CDR3 DNA sequence: TGCAGCGTCATCGACAGCTACGAGCAGTACTTC.

The gene calls are TRBV6-4 and TRBJ2-3, with 8 bases matching TRBD2. The V gene's germline CDR1 is MRHNA and CDR2 SNTAGT. J lost 5 bases, V lost 5 bases, and 3 bases had no gene match. CDR3 length: 13 residues. CDR3 sequence: CASSSGGVDTQYF. The CDR3 nucleotides are TGTGCCAGCAGTAGCGGGGGCGTAGATACGCAGTATTTT.

This clonotype was seen repeatedly, ten times or more. This chain uses TRBV4-3 with TRBJ1-2, with TRBD1 matching 7 bases. The germline V gene has CDR1 LGHNA and CDR2 YSLEER. After removal of 1 base from V and 8 bases from J, the junction contained 4 bases not matched to a gene. The CDR3 covers 13 residues. CDR3 sequence reads: CASSQVGGKGYTF. CDR3 coding DNA: TGCGCCAGCAGCCAAGTAGGGGGCAAAGGCTACACCTTC.

This clonotype was detected ten times or more. The chain combines TRBV7-2 with TRBJ1-3; D is undetermined. Trimming took off 5 bases at V and 6 bases at J, with 5 bases between the two ends. This CDR3 is 11 amino acids long. Per germline, CDR1 SGHTA and CDR2 FQGNSA. CDR3 nucleotides: TGTGCCAGCAGCCGGGAAAACACCATATATTTT. It yields the protein CASSRENTIYF.

This clonotype was found many times. The chain couples TRBV5-4 to TRBJ2-3, with 7 bases that match TRBD2. The CDR3 has 15 amino acids. Looked up from germline, CDR1 is SGHNT and CDR2 is YYREEE (reference sequence). Trimming cost V 3 bases and J 3 bases; bases outside gene matches: 7. The CDR3 loop reads CASSSGGGGTDTQYF. CDR3 nucleotides: TGTGCCAGCAGCTCTGGGGGGGGTGGGACAGATACGCAGTATTTT.

This chain uses TRBV7-3 with TRBJ2-1, with D hard to call. The germline V gene encodes CDR1 SGHTA and CDR2 FQGTGA. The CDR3 is 13 amino acids. Trimming removed 5 bases from V and 14 bases from J, with 19 bases in between. The CDR3 region has the DNA TGTGCCAGCAGCGACGGGTTAGATCGAACCAAGTTCTTC. It is translated as CASSDGLDRTKFF.

At least ten counts were recorded for this clonotype. The chain links TRBV3-1 to TRBJ1-2; D call uncertain. The V and J ends lost 0 bases and 6 bases respectively, with 11 bases between them. CDR1 and CDR2 from the germline V gene are LGHDT and YNNKEL (reference sequence). The CDR3 totals 14 residues. The CDR3 is CASSQDYPGDGYTF. CDR3 in DNA: TGTGCCAGCAGCCAAGATTACCCAGGCGATGGCTACACCTTC.

In this sample, this clonotype turned up many times. This sequence joins TRBV4-2 and TRBJ2-1, with 8 positions matching TRBD2. The germline V gene has CDR1 LGHNA and CDR2 YNFKEQ. The CDR3 has 14 residues. The J segment lost 6 bases and the V segment lost 4 bases, leaving 5 bases of the junction unmatched. CDR3 residues: CASSLGLGGNEQFF. The CDR3 DNA reads as TGTGCCAGCAGCCTGGGACTAGGGGGCAATGAGCAGTTCTTC.

This clonotype was observed a handful of times. This sequence joins TRBV19 and TRBJ1-2; D possibly corresponds to TRBD1 (6 bases). The germline gives CDR1 LNHDA, CDR2 SQIVND (reference sequence). The CDR3 has 14 residues. The V and J ends lost 2 bases and 2 bases respectively, with 9 bases between them. The CDR3 DNA follows: TGTGCCAGTAGTATAAGGCAGGGGAACTATGGCTACACCTTC. Residues: CASSIRQGNYGYTF.

The chain is built from TRBV7-9 and TRBJ2-5; no firm D call. V dropped 2 bases and J dropped 1 base, with 5 bases sitting between them. The germline gives CDR1 SEHNR, CDR2 FQNEAQ (reference sequence). The CDR3 runs to 13 residues. This CDR3 is CASSLRPQETQYF. For the CDR3, the DNA is TGTGCCAGCAGCTTAAGGCCCCAAGAGACCCAGTACTTC.

Many counts were recorded for this clonotype. This rearrangement joins TRBV19 to TRBJ2-7; 8 bases align to TRBD2. CDR1 LNHDA and CDR2 SQIVND come from the germline V gene (reference sequence). V was clipped by 3 bases and J by 2 bases; unmatched bases: 3. The CDR3 consists of 14 residues. The CDR3 reads CASSISGGPYEQYF. For the CDR3, the DNA is TGTGCCAGTAGTATCTCGGGGGGGCCCTACGAGCAGTACTTC.

The table lists this clonotype with many counts. The chain combines TRBV7-9 with TRBJ1-4; no clear D. Germline V gene data show CDR1 as SEHNR and CDR2 as FQNEAQ (reference sequence). This CDR3 has 15 amino acids. V lost 4 bases and J lost 0, with 9 bases in between. This CDR3 reads CASSSNSATNEKLFF. The CDR3 region has the DNA TGTGCCAGCAGCTCCAACAGCGCAACTAATGAAAAACTGTTTTTT.

This clonotype was counted at least ten times. This chain links TRBV5-8 with TRBJ1-2, with 9 bases aligning to TRBD1. Germline V gene data show CDR1 as SGHTS and CDR2 as YDEGEE. J was trimmed by 6 bases and V by 1 base; bases with no gene match: 4. This CDR3 has 14 residues. CDR3 protein: CASSLTWTGDGYTF. CDR3 DNA: TGTGCCAGCAGCTTGACCTGGACAGGGGATGGCTACACCTTC.

V is TRBV3-1 and J is TRBJ1-2; D is ambiguous. Germline V gene data show CDR1 as LGHDT and CDR2 as YNNKEL (reference sequence). Trimming shortened V by 0 bases and J by 8 bases, and 13 bases separated the two germline ends. This CDR3 is built from 14 residues. CDR3 bases: TGTGCCAGCAGCCAAGAAACCCGGGGAGAGGGCTACACCTTC. The encoded protein is CASSQETRGEGYTF.

This clonotype was recorded many times. This rearrangement joins TRBV20-1 to TRBJ2-3; 9 bases match TRBD2. This CDR3 contains 13 residues. From germline, CDR1 is DFQATT and CDR2 SNEGSKA (reference sequence). V lost 7 bases and J lost 2; bases outside the gene matches: 4. In DNA, the CDR3 is TGCAGTGTAACTAGCGGGTTCACAGATACGCAGTATTTT. Encoded protein: CSVTSGFTDTQYF.

The chain is built from TRBV19 and TRBJ1-6; D is uncertain. Germline CDR1 is LNHDA and CDR2 is SQIVND (reference sequence). This CDR3 comprises 10 residues. The V end was cut by 7 bases, the J end by 10 bases, with 5 bases between. Here the CDR3 reads CASMDSPLHF. For the CDR3, the DNA is TGTGCCAGTATGGACTCACCCCTCCACTTT.

This clonotype occurred many times. The chain employs TRBV12-3 or TRBV12-4 and TRBJ1-2, with 8 nucleotides matching TRBD1. V dropped 1 base and J dropped 3; count of bases not matched to a gene: 4. This CDR3 contains 15 residues. The CDR3 nucleotides are TGTGCCAGCAGTTTAGGGACAGGGCGATACTATGGCTACACCTTC. Protein sequence: CASSLGTGRYYGYTF.

This chain joins TRBV20-1 and TRBJ1-4; perhaps TRBD1 as D (6 bases). The ends were cut back, 8 bases at V and 5 bases at J, with 18 bases in the middle. The CDR3 length is 14 residues. Germline assignment: CDR1 DFQATT and CDR2 SNEGSKA (reference sequence). Here the CDR3 reads CSLPGGGHNEKLFF. DNA of the CDR3: TGCAGTCTCCCTGGGGGGGGGCACAATGAAAAACTGTTTTTT.

This clonotype was detected ten times or more. The CDR3 DNA is TGTGCCAGCAGTTCATATACCGAGCAGTACTTC. It yields the protein CASSSYTEQYF. The rearrangement links TRBV6-5 to TRBJ2-7; D is unclear. The CDR3 is 11 amino acids. CDR1 is MNHEY and CDR2 is SVGAGI in the germline V gene. V dropped 4 bases and J dropped 6 bases, with 7 bases sitting between them.

This clonotype was recorded many times. The chain links TRBV6-1 to TRBJ2-7; no reliable D call. CDR1 and CDR2 (germline): MNHNS, SASEGT. CDR3 length: 12 residues. Trimming cost V 6 bases and J 3 bases, with 9 bases left between them. The CDR3 spells CASRDRYYEQYF. The DNA of the CDR3 is TGTGCCAGCAGAGACCGGTACTACGAGCAGTACTTC.

The sample holds many counts of this clonotype. The chain recombines TRBV29-1 with TRBJ1-6; perhaps TRBD1 as D (6 bases). This CDR3 spans 15 amino acids. In germline, CDR1 is SQVTM, CDR2 ANQGSEA. The germline V and J ends were trimmed by 4 bases and 6 bases, with 16 bases remaining between them. The CDR3 coding sequence is TGCAGCGTTGTCGAGGGGGAAGCCAGTAATTCACCCCTCCACTTT. Its protein is CSVVEGEASNSPLHF.

This clonotype has ten or more counts. This chain links TRBV6-2 or TRBV6-3 with TRBJ1-6; 10 bases are shared with TRBD1. Germline V CDR1 and CDR2: MNHEY, SVGEGT. V lost 10 bases, J lost 7 bases, and 4 bases stayed unmatched. The CDR3 consists of 13 residues. The CDR3 sequence is CATTDRGNSPLHF. CDR3 DNA sequence: TGTGCCACCACGGACAGGGGGAATTCACCCCTCCACTTT.

This clonotype appeared once. V is TRBV25-1 and J is TRBJ1-1; D is uncertain. CDR1 and CDR2 (germline): MGHDK, SYGVNS. The V end was cut by 7 bases, the J end by 2 bases, with 11 bases between. The CDR3 is made up of 13 amino acids. The CDR3 coding sequence is TGTGCCAGCAAAGGAAATCAAAACACTGAAGCTTTCTTT. This gives the protein CASKGNQNTEAFF.

In this sample, this clonotype turned up many times. The CDR3 sequence: CASTRGSGYTF. The CDR3 DNA reads TGTGCCAGCACCAGAGGGTCTGGCTACACCTTC. The chain joins TRBV6-1 to TRBJ1-2; D gene ambiguous. The CDR3 covers 11 residues. V dropped 7 bases and J dropped 7 bases, with 10 bases sitting between them. The germline V gene encodes CDR1 MNHNS and CDR2 SASEGT.